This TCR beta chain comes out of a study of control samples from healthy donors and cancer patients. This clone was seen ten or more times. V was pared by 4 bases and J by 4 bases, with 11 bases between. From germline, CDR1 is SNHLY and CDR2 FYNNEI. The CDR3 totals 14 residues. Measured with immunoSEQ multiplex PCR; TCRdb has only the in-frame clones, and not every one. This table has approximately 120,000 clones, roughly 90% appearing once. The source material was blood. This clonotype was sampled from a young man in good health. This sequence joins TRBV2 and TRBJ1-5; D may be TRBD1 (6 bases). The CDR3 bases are TGTGCCAGCAGTGTGGGGGGCCAGAATCAGCCCCAGCATTTT. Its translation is CASSVGGQNQPQHF.